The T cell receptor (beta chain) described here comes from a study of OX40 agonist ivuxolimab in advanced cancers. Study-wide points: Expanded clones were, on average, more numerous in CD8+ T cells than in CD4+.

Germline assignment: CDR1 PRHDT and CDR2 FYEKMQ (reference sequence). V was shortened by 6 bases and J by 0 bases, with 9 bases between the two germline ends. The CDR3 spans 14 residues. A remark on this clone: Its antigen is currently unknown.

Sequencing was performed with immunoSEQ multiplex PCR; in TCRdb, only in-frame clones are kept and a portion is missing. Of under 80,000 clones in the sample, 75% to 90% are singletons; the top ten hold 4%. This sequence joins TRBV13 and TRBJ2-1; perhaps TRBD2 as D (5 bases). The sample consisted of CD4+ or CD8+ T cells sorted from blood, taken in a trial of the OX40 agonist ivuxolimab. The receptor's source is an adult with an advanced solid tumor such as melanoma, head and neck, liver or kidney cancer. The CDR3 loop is CASRWRSSYNEQFF. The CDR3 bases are TGTGCCAGCAGATGGAGGAGCTCCTACAATGAGCAGTTCTTC. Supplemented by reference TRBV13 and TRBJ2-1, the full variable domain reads AAGVIQSPRHLIKEKRETATLKCYPIPRHDTVYWYQQGPGQDPQFLISFYEKMQSDKGSIPDRFSAQQFSDYHSELNMSSLELGDSALYFCASRWRSSYNEQFFGPGTRLTVL.